These 20 T cell receptor beta chains came from one sample sequenced in a study of spatial heterogeneity in lung cancer (dated by TCRdb to 2018 to 2020). Libraries were made using 5' RACE. The sequencer was a NextSeq 500. Through fastp at Q25 and MiXCR, TCRdb rebuilt clones from the public reads, retaining in-frame beta chains. Rows are unified per CDR3 protein, each entry keeping the most common DNA and genes. The sample table holds 90,000 to 95,000 distinct CDR3 sequences, of which approximately 12% were seen once. The top ten constitute roughly 41% of the sample. The sample's time point label, in plain terms: sample taken at primary tumor resection. Without any cell sorting, TCR sequencing was performed on whole RNA extracted either from tumor and nontumor lung tissue or from cryopreserved PBMC samples. The source material was PBMCs, sampled at surgery. Source of these receptors: a male donor with early-stage non-small cell lung cancer.

This clonotype turned up a few times. The J gene is TRBJ2-7, the V gene TRBV18; 10 nucleotides line up with TRBD2. This CDR3 has 15 residues. V lost 0 bases, J lost 2 bases, and 1 base stayed unmatched. Germline loops: CDR1 KGHSH, CDR2 LQKENI. The CDR3, as DNA: TGTGCCAGCTCACCACCTACTAGCGGGACCTACGAGCAGTACTTC. Translating gives CASSPPTSGTYEQYF.

V is TRBV6-6 and J is TRBJ2-3; D remains ambiguous. V lost 3 bases, J lost 2 bases, and 6 bases lay in between. The CDR3 runs 13 residues. Germline CDR1 reads MNHNY; CDR2 reads SVGAGI (reference sequence). CDR3 in amino acids: CASSYAPTDTQYF. CDR3 in DNA: TGTGCCAGCAGTTATGCTCCCACAGATACGCAGTATTTT.

This clonotype was found a few times. The chain joins TRBV7-2 to TRBJ2-1; possible D gene TRBD2, 6 bases. Trimming cost V 5 bases and J 1 base, with 12 bases left between them. Germline CDR1 SGHTA, CDR2 FQGNSA. This CDR3 has 15 amino acids. The CDR3 coding sequence is TGTGCCAGCAGCCCCGGGAGTGGGTCCTACAATGAGCAGTTCTTC. Translation gives CASSPGSGSYNEQFF.

This clonotype was counted only a few times. The gene calls are TRBV29-1 and TRBJ2-2, with 14 bases lining up with TRBD2. CDR3 size: 17 residues. The junction had 9 bases not matched to a gene; V was cut back by 6 bases and J by 3 bases. Germline CDR1 SQVTM, CDR2 ANQGSEA. CDR3 sequence reads: CSVKGLAGARYTGELFF. CDR3 DNA sequence: TGCAGCGTGAAGGGACTAGCGGGAGCGCGCTACACCGGGGAGCTGTTTTTT.

This clonotype was counted a few times. The genes are TRBV3-1 and TRBJ1-4; 7 bases map to TRBD1. Per the germline V gene, CDR1 is LGHDT and CDR2 is YNNKEL (reference sequence). The CDR3 contains 14 residues. Unmatched junction bases numbered 4, after V lost 8 bases and J lost 1 base. In DNA, the CDR3 is TGTGCCAGCGCGGGACAGCGAACTAATGAAAAACTGTTTTTT. It yields the protein CASAGQRTNEKLFF.

The table lists this clonotype with a few counts. The chain recombines TRBV25-1 with TRBJ2-3; 14 bases match TRBD2. This CDR3 region has 17 residues. V lost 9 bases to trimming and J lost 2 bases; unmatched junction nucleotides: 10. The germline V gene encodes CDR1 MGHDK and CDR2 SYGVNS. The CDR3: CASGTSGREGLTDTQYF. The CDR3 DNA reads as TGTGCCAGTGGGACTAGCGGGAGAGAGGGGCTCACAGATACGCAGTATTTT.

V is TRBV18 and J is TRBJ2-7; D ambiguous. The CDR3 totals 13 residues. V lost 3 bases and J 1 base, leaving 7 bases between the germline ends. CDR1 is KGHSH and CDR2 is LQKENI in the germline V gene. The CDR3 sequence is CASSPGRSYEQYF. The CDR3 coding sequence is TGTGCCAGCTCACCGGGCAGGTCCTACGAGCAGTACTTC.

The chain has TRBV5-1 and TRBJ2-3, with a tentative D call TRBD2 (6 bases). The CDR3 runs 11 residues. CDR1 is SGHRS and CDR2 is YFSETQ in the germline V gene. V lost 6 bases to trimming and J lost 6 bases, with 8 bases between them. The CDR3 spells CASNAGDTQYF. CDR3 nucleotides: TGCGCCAGCAACGCGGGGGATACGCAGTATTTT.

The chain joins TRBV9 to TRBJ2-5; 10 bases line up with TRBD2. This CDR3 contains 16 residues. Per germline, CDR1 SGDLS and CDR2 YYNGEE. V was pared by 1 base and J by 1 base, with 4 bases of the junction left unmatched. The CDR3 DNA reads as TGTGCCAGCAGCGTACCTAGCGGGGGTCCCCAAGAGACCCAGTACTTC. This gives the protein CASSVPSGGPQETQYF.

This clonotype was seen a few times. The rearrangement uses TRBV20-1 and TRBJ1-1; D remains unclear. The CDR3 length is 13 residues. V was clipped by 7 bases and J by 1 base, with 13 bases between them. From germline, CDR1 is DFQATT and CDR2 SNEGSKA (reference sequence). CDR3 sequence (DNA): TGCAGTGTCCCCGGCAGAGAGAACACTGAAGCTTTCTTT. This codes for CSVPGRENTEAFF.

The V call is TRBV6-2 or TRBV6-3, the J call TRBJ2-5; 8 bases are a match to TRBD1. This CDR3 is 14 amino acids long. Per germline, CDR1 MNHEY and CDR2 SVGEGT. With 6 bases clipped from V and 5 bases from J, the junction kept 8 bases outside the gene matches. DNA for the CDR3: TGTGCCAGCAGCCTGGACAGGGTTGGCGAGACCCAGTACTTC. It translates to CASSLDRVGETQYF.

This clonotype came up many times. This chain connects TRBV29-1 to TRBJ2-7; the D is unclear. The CDR3 extends over 12 amino acids. Trimming removed 4 bases from V and 6 bases from J, with 13 bases in between. Germline lookup yields CDR1 SQVTM and CDR2 ANQGSEA. The CDR3 region is CSVGTTAVEQYF. CDR3 nucleotides: TGCAGCGTTGGGACGACCGCTGTCGAGCAGTACTTC.

This clonotype was counted a few times. V is TRBV28 and J is TRBJ2-1; 7 positions match TRBD2. The CDR3 is 15 amino acids. V lost 3 bases to trimming and J lost 9 bases; unmatched junction nucleotides: 11. Germline values: CDR1 MDHEN, CDR2 SYDVKM. CDR3 amino acids: CASSFSSRGRGEQFF. CDR3 in DNA: TGTGCCAGCAGTTTCTCGTCTAGAGGGAGGGGTGAGCAGTTCTTC.

At least ten counts were recorded for this clonotype. V usage is TRBV27 and J usage is TRBJ2-7, with D maybe TRBD2 (5 bases). The CDR3 spans 14 residues. Germline V gene sequence: CDR1 MNHEY, CDR2 SMNVEV (reference sequence). Trimming cost V 5 bases and J 5 bases, with 16 bases left between them. The CDR3 DNA is TGTGCCAGCAGTACCCGGGATTTTCCCGACGAGCAGTACTTC. Its translation is CASSTRDFPDEQYF.

The V call is TRBV6-5, the J call TRBJ2-3; 7 positions match TRBD2. The CDR3 loop spans 15 amino acids. V lost 5 bases, J lost 9 bases, and 14 bases stayed unmatched. Looked up from germline, CDR1 is MNHEY and CDR2 is SVGAGI. This CDR3 is CASSNGGLEGRTQYF. The CDR3 nucleotides read TGTGCCAGCAGTAACGGAGGACTAGAGGGGAGGACGCAGTATTTT.

This clonotype has ten or more counts. This chain connects TRBV9 to TRBJ2-3; TRBD2 might be the D (6 bases). V dropped 0 bases and J dropped 3 bases, with 11 bases sitting between them. Germline lookup yields CDR1 SGDLS and CDR2 YYNGEE. This CDR3 has 15 residues. CDR3 residues: CASSVGRGLTDTQYF. Here the CDR3 DNA reads TGTGCCAGCAGCGTAGGGAGGGGTCTTACAGATACGCAGTATTTT.

This clonotype was counted only a few times. This chain links TRBV7-9 with TRBJ2-1, with TRBD1 identical over 7 bases. Germline V gene lookup returns CDR1 SEHNR and CDR2 FQNEAQ (reference sequence). V shed 5 bases and J 6 bases; nucleotides not matched to a gene: 16. The CDR3 covers 17 residues. CDR3: CASSPTHFWTGGNEQFF. CDR3 bases: TGTGCCAGCAGCCCAACTCATTTTTGGACAGGCGGCAATGAGCAGTTCTTC.

Only a few counts were recorded for this clonotype. V gene TRBV14 combines with J gene TRBJ2-5, with 11 bases lining up with TRBD1. V gave up 5 bases and J gave up 5 bases; unmatched junction bases: 7. The CDR3 is 15 residues long. Germline V gene sequence: CDR1 SGHDN, CDR2 FVKESK. The CDR3 DNA reads as TGTGCCAGCAGCGCAGGACAGGGGGCTTTTGAGACCCAGTACTTC. This encodes CASSAGQGAFETQYF.

This clonotype showed up just a few times. The chain recombines TRBV3-1 with TRBJ1-6; tentative D call: TRBD1 (6 bases). Trimming took off 1 base at V and 5 bases at J, with 15 bases between the two ends. Germline loops: CDR1 LGHDT, CDR2 YNNKEL (reference sequence). This CDR3 contains 17 residues. The CDR3 DNA is TGTGCCAGCAGCCAAGTGCCAGACGGGGGCAATAATTCACCCCTCCACTTT. This gives the protein CASSQVPDGGNNSPLHF.

The chain uses TRBV14 and TRBJ2-7; D gene ambiguous. The CDR3 covers 15 residues. Germline loops: CDR1 SGHDN, CDR2 FVKESK. V shed 0 bases and J shed 5 bases, with 14 bases lying between them. CDR3: CASSQDKNRQDEQYF. In nucleotides, the CDR3 is TGTGCCAGCAGCCAAGATAAAAACCGCCAGGACGAGCAGTACTTC.